These 27 T cell receptor beta chains originate from one sample sequenced in a study of circulating and synovial CD4+ cells in juvenile arthritis. Using immunoSEQ multiplex PCR, the repertoire was profiled, and TCRdb retains in-frame clones only, with some absent. The sample includes tens of thousands of clones, approximately 94% of them seen just once. Sequenced input: CD4+ T cells from blood. The source is a human donor with juvenile idiopathic arthritis.

The chain carries TRBV4-3 and TRBJ2-7, with no clear D. Trimming stripped 3 bases from V and 1 base from J, with 13 bases between. The CDR3 covers 15 residues. The V gene's germline CDR1 is LGHNA and CDR2 YSLEER. CDR3 in DNA: TGCGCCAGCAGCCAGATGCCCCGGTGTTCCTACGAGCAGTACTTC. Amino acids: CASSQMPRCSYEQYF.

J is TRBJ2-3 and V is TRBV9; the D gene is possibly TRBD2 (6 bases). Per the germline V gene, CDR1 is SGDLS and CDR2 is YYNGEE. Between the trimmed V and J ends, which lost 0 bases and 5 bases, there was a span of 16 bases. This CDR3 contains 16 residues. The CDR3 here is CASSVEASRGGDTQYF. CDR3 nucleotides: TGTGCCAGCAGCGTAGAGGCTAGCCGGGGAGGAGATACGCAGTATTTT.

In DNA form, the CDR3 reads TGTGCCAGCAGTTCCTTAGCGGGGGCCCCAAGTGAGCAGTTCTTC. The encoded protein is CASSSLAGAPSEQFF. V usage is TRBV2 and J usage is TRBJ2-1, with 9 bases identical to TRBD2. The CDR3 loop spans 15 amino acids. Per germline, CDR1 SNHLY and CDR2 FYNNEI. The ends lost 5 bases at V and 9 bases at J; junction bases unmatched: 11.

The chain uses TRBV27 and TRBJ1-2; D is ambiguous. V was clipped by 6 bases and J by 5 bases, with 16 bases between them. Germline-derived CDR1 and CDR2 are MNHEY and SMNVEV (reference sequence). The CDR3 has 14 residues. CDR3 bases: TGTGCCAGCAGCAGGACCAACGACTATTATGGCTACACCTTC. This encodes CASSRTNDYYGYTF.

This chain connects TRBV19 to TRBJ1-1; 10 nucleotides agree with TRBD1. Germline V gives CDR1 LNHDA, CDR2 SQIVND (reference sequence). This CDR3 contains 14 residues. V lost 1 base to trimming and J lost 7 bases; unmatched junction nucleotides: 3. CDR3: CASSIGDRGREAFF. CDR3 DNA sequence: TGTGCCAGTAGTATAGGAGACAGGGGGCGTGAAGCTTTCTTT.

The V and J genes are TRBV12-5 and TRBJ2-7, with 8 bases that match TRBD1. Looked up from germline, CDR1 is LGHNT and CDR2 is FRNRAP. This CDR3 has 16 residues. V dropped 3 bases and J dropped 3; count of bases not matched to a gene: 10. The CDR3 DNA is TGTGCTAGTGGTTTAAGGACAGGGACGAGGTTCTACGAGCAGTACTTC. Protein sequence: CASGLRTGTRFYEQYF.

The J gene is TRBJ2-2, the V gene TRBV6-5; D remains unclear. Germline CDR1 is MNHEY and CDR2 is SVGAGI. Trimming left V 4 bases short and J 0 bases short, with 6 bases between. This CDR3 region has 14 residues. This CDR3 is CASSLRANTGELFF. For the CDR3, the DNA is TGTGCCAGCAGTTTACGCGCGAACACCGGGGAGCTGTTTTTT.

The rearrangement links TRBV7-2 to TRBJ2-3; TRBD2 is a possible D gene (6 bases). Trimming removed 7 bases at V and 4 bases at J, with 15 bases between. CDR3 length: 14 amino acids. From germline, CDR1 is SGHTA and CDR2 FQGNSA. Written as DNA, the CDR3 is TGTGCCAGCACCCAGGGCTCGGGGGCAGATACGCAGTATTTT. Translating it yields CASTQGSGADTQYF.

The genes are TRBV18 and TRBJ1-3; D gene unclear. Trimming cost V 6 bases and J 2 bases, with 11 bases left between them. There are 14 residues in the CDR3. The germline V gene has CDR1 KGHSH and CDR2 LQKENI. CDR3 residues: CASSSGATGNTIYF. The CDR3, as DNA: TGTGCCAGCTCCAGTGGAGCCACTGGAAACACCATATATTTT.

This clone was seen a single time. The chain is built from TRBV5-1 and TRBJ1-2; D gene ambiguous. The CDR3 spans 15 residues. The V gene lost 4 bases and the J gene lost 6 bases, with 19 bases spanning the gap. Germline assignment: CDR1 SGHRS and CDR2 YFSETQ. The CDR3 bases are TGCGCCAGCAGCCCCCTGAGGGCCGACGGAAATGGCTACACCTTC. Amino acids: CASSPLRADGNGYTF. The full variable domain, completed using reference TRBV5-1 and TRBJ1-2, is KAGVTQTPRYLIKTRGQQVTLSCSPISGHRSVSWYQQTPGQGLQFLFEYFSETQRNKGNFPGRFSGRQFSNSRSEMNVSTLELGDSALYLCASSPLRADGNGYTFGSGTRLTVV.

This CDR3 reads CASSYSGGAGGTQYF. CDR3 DNA: TGTGCCAGCAGCTATAGCGGGGGGGCCGGGGGGACCCAGTACTTC. The chain has TRBV2 and TRBJ2-5; 11 bases match TRBD2. J lost 7 bases, V lost 6 bases, and 10 bases had no gene match. Germline assignment: CDR1 SNHLY and CDR2 FYNNEI. The CDR3 extends over 15 amino acids.

This chain joins TRBV5-5 and TRBJ2-1; the match to TRBD1 covers 8 bases. Germline trimming cut 4 bases from V and 3 bases from J; bases unmatched to any gene: 6. CDR1 is SGHKS and CDR2 is YYEKEE in the germline V gene (reference sequence). This CDR3 is built from 15 residues. The CDR3 DNA reads TGTGCCAGCAGCCTAGGACAGGGAGTCTACAATGAGCAGTTCTTC. Its translation: CASSLGQGVYNEQFF.

This chain links TRBV7-6 with TRBJ1-2, with a tentative D call TRBD1 (6 bases). CDR3 length equals 15 residues. The V gene lost 4 bases and the J gene lost 2 bases, with 14 bases spanning the gap. CDR1 SGHVS and CDR2 FNYEAQ come from the germline V gene. Written as DNA, the CDR3 is TGTGCCAGCAGCTCCAGAGGGGGGGGCAACTATGGCTACACCTTC. The encoded protein is CASSSRGGGNYGYTF.

The chain has TRBV2 and TRBJ2-5; tentative D call: TRBD2 (7 bases). V was pared by 4 bases and J by 4 bases, with 13 bases between. Germline V lookup: CDR1 SNHLY, CDR2 FYNNEI. The CDR3 sequence is 14 residues long. The CDR3 loop reads CASSGRGGGETQYF. CDR3 bases: TGTGCCAGCAGTGGGCGGGGAGGGGGAGAGACCCAGTACTTC.

The chain recombines TRBV11-3 with TRBJ1-3; D may be TRBD1 (6 bases). The CDR3 sequence is 16 residues long. Germline CDR1 SGHNT, CDR2 YENEEA. V gave up 7 bases and J gave up 4 bases, with 20 bases separating them. The CDR3 DNA reads TGTGCCAGCACCATTATACCAACAGGGAGAGGAAACACCATATATTTT. The encoded protein is CASTIIPTGRGNTIYF.

To note about this clone: Germline and junction disagree at one end, which may indicate a read error. The V gene is TRBV7-7, the J gene TRBJ2-1; D is possibly TRBD1 (6 bases). Germline V gene data show CDR1 as SSHAT and CDR2 as FNYEAQ (reference sequence). This CDR3 is built from 14 residues. CDR3 residues: CASSLDPTGSEQFF. The CDR3 region has the DNA TGTGCTAGCAGCTTAGACCCGACAGGATCTGAGCAGTTCTTC. Together with reference TRBV7-7 and TRBJ2-1, the CDR3 gives the full variable domain: GAGVSQSPRYKVTKRGQDVTLRCDPISSHATLYWYQQALGQGPEFLTYFNYEAQPDKSGLPSDRFSAERPEGSISTLTIQRTEQRDSAMYRCASSLDPTGSEQFFGPGTRLTVL.

This sequence joins TRBV9 and TRBJ1-1; TRBD1 agrees at 7 bases. Germline V gives CDR1 SGDLS, CDR2 YYNGEE. The CDR3 is 13 residues long. V was pared by 7 bases and J by 5 bases, with 8 bases of the junction left unmatched. This CDR3 is CASEAQGGTEAFF. The CDR3 DNA follows: TGTGCCAGCGAGGCCCAGGGGGGTACTGAAGCTTTCTTT. The full variable domain, with the rest looked up from reference TRBV9 and TRBJ1-1, is DSGVTQTPKHLITATGQRVTLRCSPRSGDLSVYWYQQSLDQGLQFLIQYYNGEERAKGNILERFSAQQFPDLHSELNLSSLELGDSALYFCASEAQGGTEAFFGQGTRLTVV.

J is TRBJ1-1 and V is TRBV7-6, with 10 bases that match TRBD1. CDR1 SGHVS and CDR2 FNYEAQ come from the germline V gene. The CDR3 contains 15 residues. With V trimmed by 5 bases and J by 10 bases, 13 bases remained unmatched. CDR3: CASSNRTGGGSGAFF. As DNA, the CDR3 is TGTGCCAGCAGCAACCGGACAGGGGGGGGAAGCGGAGCTTTCTTT.

This clone appeared a single time. The chain employs TRBV5-6 and TRBJ1-5; D is possibly TRBD1 (6 bases). In germline, CDR1 is SGHDT, CDR2 YYEEEE. The CDR3 contains 18 residues. Trimming left V 5 bases short and J 0 bases short, with 21 bases between. The CDR3 DNA sequence: TGTGCCAGCAGTTACAGGGCAGCTAGAGGGGTTAGCAATCAGCCCCAGCATTTT. Translated, it gives CASSYRAARGVSNQPQHF.

On this clone: An end of the junction does not agree with germline; a read error may underlie this. The V gene is TRBV4-1, the J gene TRBJ2-2; no clear D. CDR3 length: 13 residues. The V gene's germline CDR1 is MGHRA and CDR2 YSYEKL. The CDR3: CASSPENPGELFF. The DNA for the CDR3 is TGCGCCAGCAGCCCCGAGAACCCCGGGGAGCTGTTTTTT.

V gene TRBV7-8 combines with J gene TRBJ2-5, with 10 bases that match TRBD1. Germline CDR1 reads SGHVS; CDR2 reads FQNEAQ. The CDR3 consists of 15 residues. J gave up 2 bases and V 3 bases, and 3 bases lay outside the gene matches. CDR3 loop: CASSLWTGGQETQYF. In nucleotides, the CDR3 is TGTGCCAGCAGCTTGTGGACAGGGGGACAAGAGACCCAGTACTTC.

This rearrangement joins TRBV18 to TRBJ2-1; the match to TRBD2 covers 7 bases. The length of the CDR3 is 16 residues. CDR1 and CDR2 from the germline V gene are KGHSH and LQKENI. Losses at the gene ends were 6 bases for V and 4 bases for J; bases not matched to a gene: 12. Here the CDR3 DNA reads TGTGCCAGCTCCCCCACTGGGGGGGTAGTTTACAATGAGCAGTTCTTC. This sequence encodes CASSPTGGVVYNEQFF. The variable domain in full, with the rest retrieved from reference TRBV18 and TRBJ2-1, is NAGVMQNPRHLVRRRGQEARLRCSPMKGHSHVYWYRQLPEEGLKFMVYLQKENIIDESGMPKERFSAEFPKEGPSILRIQQVVRGDSAAYFCASSPTGGVVYNEQFFGPGTRLTVL.

This chain uses TRBV7-9 with TRBJ1-5, with D uncertain. In germline, CDR1 is SEHNR, CDR2 FQNEAQ (reference sequence). CDR3 size: 13 residues. Trimming removed 3 bases at V and 2 bases at J, with 5 bases between. Written as DNA, the CDR3 is TGTGCCAGCAGCTTTCCAGGCAATCAGCCCCAGCATTTT. Protein sequence: CASSFPGNQPQHF.

The chain has TRBV10-3 and TRBJ1-1, with 9 bases matching TRBD1. V gave up 7 bases and J gave up 4 bases; unmatched junction bases: 10. This CDR3 is built from 15 residues. CDR1 and CDR2 (germline): ENHRY, SYGVKD. The CDR3 nucleotides read TGTGCCATCAAGGAAGTACAGGGGGCGGTCACTGAAGCTTTCTTT. Protein: CAIKEVQGAVTEAFF.

The chain links TRBV6-5 to TRBJ2-7; D is unresolved. CDR3 length equals 14 residues. Trimming stripped 3 bases from V and 4 bases from J, with 13 bases between. Germline V CDR1 and CDR2: MNHEY, SVGAGI. CDR3 bases: TGTGCCAGCAGTTATCAGGCCATACGGTACGAGCAGTACTTC. Encoded protein: CASSYQAIRYEQYF.

The chain is built from TRBV7-3 and TRBJ2-1; D remains ambiguous. Trimming pared 1 base from V and 5 bases from J, leaving 6 bases between. This CDR3 spans 13 amino acids. Germline assignment: CDR1 SGHTA and CDR2 FQGTGA. The CDR3 DNA is TGTGCCAGCAGCTTAAGCAGAAACAATGAGCAGTTCTTC. It codes for CASSLSRNNEQFF.

This chain connects TRBV2 to TRBJ1-2; the D is unclear. CDR3 length: 14 amino acids. Trimming cost V 4 bases and J 1 base, with 10 bases left between them. Germline V lookup: CDR1 SNHLY, CDR2 FYNNEI. CDR3 region: CASSAREGNYGYTF. DNA of the CDR3: TGTGCCAGCAGTGCCCGGGAAGGTAACTATGGCTACACCTTC.